Presented here are 14 T cell receptor beta chains from one specimen sequenced in a study of CD8+ T cells in alopecia areata. Sequencing templates came from extracted RNA that was reverse transcribed into cDNA. Data came from immunoSEQ multiplex PCR; TCRdb stores just in-frame clones and leaves some out. The sample has about 300,000 clones, none seen only once. Sorting used CD4, CD8alpha, NKG2D, NKG2ACE and other markers on pooled cutaneous lymph node cells. The sequenced sample was CD4+ T cells sorted from a lymph node. The receptors come from a C3H/HeJ mouse with alopecia areata. As its MHC haplotype, the strain has H2-k.

This clone was seen more than once but under ten times. Mouse names are used for the genes. With the read ending 4 residues before the CDR3 end, the germline J gene is used to fill in that end. This sequence joins TRBV19 and TRBJ2-1; D uncertain. Per germline, CDR1 FNHDT and CDR2 SITEND (reference sequence). V lost 5 bases, J lost 6 bases, and 9 bases lay in between. CDR3 length: 12 amino acids. This CDR3 is CASSPLGAEQFF. The sequenced CDR3 bases are TGTGCCAGCAGCCCGTTGGGTGCT. Drawing the rest from reference TRBV19 and TRBJ2-1, the complete variable domain is GGIITQTPKFLIGQEGQKLTLKCQQNFNHDTMYWYRQDSGKGLRLIYYSITENDLQKGDLSEGYDASREKKSSFSLTVTSAQKNEMAVFLCASSPLGAEQFFGPGTRLTVL.

About this clone itself: Genes and germline come from the mouse. The sequenced fragment ends 4 residues before the CDR3 boundary, so the rest is inferred from the germline J gene. The chain has TRBV19 and TRBJ2-7; D may be TRBD1 (5 bases). The CDR3 is 13 residues long. The V gene's germline CDR1 is FNHDT and CDR2 SITEND (reference sequence). CDR3 amino acids: CASEGREKYEQYF. Partial CDR3 DNA: TGTGCCAGCGAGGGCAGGGAAAAATAT.

In this sample, this clone turned up a few times. Mouse gene names apply. The read ends 4 residues shy of where the CDR3 ends; the end is completed using the germline J gene. The chain uses TRBV4 and TRBJ1-2; D is perhaps TRBD1 (6 bases). The CDR3 is 14 amino acids. V was clipped by 5 bases and J by 0 bases, with 10 bases between them. Germline V gene lookup returns CDR1 LGHDT and CDR2 YNNKQL (reference sequence). The part of the CDR3 DNA that was read is TGTGCCAGCAGCCACAGGGCCGCAAACTCC. As protein: CASSHRAANS. The whole CDR3 sequence reads CASSHRAANSDYTF. Filled out from reference TRBV4 and TRBJ1-2, the complete variable domain reads ETAVFQTPNYHVTQVGNEVSFNCKQTLGHDTMYWYKQDSKKLLKIMFSYNNKQLIVNETVPRRFSPQSSDKAHLNLRIKSVEPEDSAVYLCASSHRAANSDYTFGSGTRLLVI.

A word on this clone: Gene labels here are mouse ones. Coverage ceases 4 residues before the CDR3 finishes, and the germline J gene fills in the end. Different DNA sequences within this sample yield the same CDR3. The chain has TRBV17 and TRBJ2-2; TRBD1 is a possible D gene (6 bases). The germline V and J ends were trimmed by 2 bases and 0 bases, with 10 bases remaining between them. CDR3 length: 16 amino acids. Germline CDR1 reads MNHDT; CDR2 reads YYDKIL. Here the CDR3 reads CASSRLGQTNTGQLYF. Partial CDR3 DNA: TGTGCTAGCAGTAGATTGGGACAAACAAACACCGGG. Using reference TRBV17 and TRBJ2-2 for the parts outside the CDR3, the full variable domain is DTTVKQNPRYKLARVGKPVNLICSQTMNHDTMYWYQKKPNQAPKLLLFYYDKILNREADTFEKFQSSRPNNSFCSLYIGSAGLEYSAMYLCASSRLGQTNTGQLYFGEGSKLTVL.

This clone was seen a handful of times. Mouse gene names and germline throughout. The sequenced fragment ends 4 residues before the CDR3 boundary, so the rest is inferred from the germline J gene. The J gene is TRBJ2-2, the V gene TRBV5, with D perhaps matching TRBD1 (6 bases). V was clipped by 4 bases and J by 3 bases, with 12 bases between them. The CDR3 totals 15 residues. CDR1 and CDR2 (germline): LGHNA, YNLKQL (reference sequence). The CDR3 DNA, read in part, is TGTGCCAGCAGCCTTCAACAGGGAGACACCGGG. Protein: CASSLQQGDTG. The whole CDR3 is CASSLQQGDTGQLYF.

About this clone itself: All gene names here are mouse names. The read stops 4 residues short of the end of the CDR3; the missing end is completed from the germline J gene. V and J are TRBV1 and TRBJ2-7; TRBD2 is a possible D gene (6 bases). Per the germline V gene, CDR1 is NSQYPW and CDR2 is LRSPGD (reference sequence). The V end was cut by 1 base, the J end by 0 bases, with 10 bases between. The CDR3 contains 15 residues. The CDR3 sequence: CTCSAAGESSYEQYF. The DNA read from the CDR3 is TGCACCTGCAGTGCAGCTGGGGAGAGCTCCTAT. The full variable domain, completed using reference TRBV1 and TRBJ2-7, is VTLLEQNPRWRLVPRGQAVNLRCILKNSQYPWMSWYQQDLQKQLQWLFTLRSPGDKEVKSLPGADYLATRVTDTELRLQVANMSQGRTLYCTCSAAGESSYEQYFGPGTRLTVL.

This clone was detected a few times. All gene names here are mouse names. The CDR3 end is not reached by the read, which stops 4 residues before it; the germline J gene fills it in. Other nucleotide sequences in the sample specify the same CDR3. V usage is TRBV31 and J usage is TRBJ2-3; D is perhaps TRBD2 (6 bases). The CDR3 covers 15 residues. Germline V gene sequence: CDR1 GKSSPN, CDR2 SITVG. V lost 1 base, J lost 0 bases, and 11 bases lay in between. The CDR3 is CAWSRDWTSAETLYF. The covered CDR3 bases are TGTGCCTGGAGTCGAGACTGGACTAGTGCAGAA.

About this clone: Gene names follow the mouse nomenclature. From the germline J gene comes the end of the CDR3, since the read stops 4 residues before it. The rearrangement links TRBV1 to TRBJ2-2; D not resolved. Looked up from germline, CDR1 is NSQYPW and CDR2 is LRSPGD (reference sequence). The CDR3 spans 15 residues. V was shortened by 1 base and J by 0 bases, with 6 bases between the two germline ends. Incomplete CDR3 DNA: TGCACCTGCAGTGCAGGCAGGTCAAACACCGGG. Its translation is CTCSAGRSNTG. The full-length CDR3 reads as CTCSAGRSNTGQLYF.

This clone was observed a few times. The germline and genes are mouse ones. The read comes to an end 4 residues before the CDR3 does, leaving the germline J gene to fill in the end. The chain uses TRBV2 and TRBJ1-2; TRBD1 agrees at 7 bases. The CDR3 length is 12 residues. Germline assignment: CDR1 LGHNA and CDR2 YSYQKL. CDR3 sequence reads: CASSRQGPDYTF. The part of the CDR3 DNA that was read is TGTGCCAGCAGCCGACAGGGTCCC.

This clone was seen more than once but under ten times. The genes and germline here are from mouse. The sequence runs out 4 residues before the end of the CDR3; the remainder is reconstructed from the germline J gene. Other DNA sequences within the sample encode an identical CDR3. The chain carries TRBV17 and TRBJ2-7; D may be TRBD2 (5 bases). This CDR3 has 12 residues. Germline values: CDR1 MNHDT, CDR2 YYDKIL. The CDR3 protein is CASSSLGYEQYF. CDR3 bases read: TGTGCTAGCAGTAGCCTGGGTTAT. Full variable domain (missing parts from reference TRBV17 and TRBJ2-7): DTTVKQNPRYKLARVGKPVNLICSQTMNHDTMYWYQKKPNQAPKLLLFYYDKILNREADTFEKFQSSRPNNSFCSLYIGSAGLEYSAMYLCASSSLGYEQYFGPGTRLTVL.

On this clone: Gene names denote mouse genes. The read ends 4 residues early relative to the CDR3; the germline J gene fills the gap. This chain uses TRBV13-1 with TRBJ2-7; D might be TRBD1 (5 bases). CDR3 length equals 14 residues. V shed 0 bases and J shed 3 bases, with 10 bases lying between them. Per germline, CDR1 NSHNY and CDR2 SYGAGN. The covered CDR3 bases are TGTGCCAGCAGTGATGTAGAGGACAACTAT. This encodes CASSDVEDNY. The full-length CDR3 reads as CASSDVEDNYEQYF.

To note about this clone: Genes and germline come from the mouse. The read comes to an end 4 residues before the CDR3 does, leaving the germline J gene to fill in the end. The chain couples TRBV5 to TRBJ2-7; TRBD2 matches at 9 bases. In germline, CDR1 is LGHNA, CDR2 YNLKQL (reference sequence). V lost 0 bases, J lost 2 bases, and 2 bases stayed unmatched. The CDR3 runs to 15 residues. CDR3 DNA, as far as it was read: TGTGCCAGCAGCCAAGACGGACTGGGGCCCTAT. This gives the protein CASSQDGLGPY. In full, the CDR3 is CASSQDGLGPYEQYF.

This clone was counted a few times. Gene names follow the mouse nomenclature. The read ends 4 residues before the CDR3 terminus; that terminus is restored from the germline J gene. The sample holds other DNA sequences that translate to the same CDR3. The chain is built from TRBV13-1 and TRBJ2-1; TRBD1 matches 7 bases. V lost 3 bases and J lost 4; bases outside the gene matches: 4. There are 14 residues in the CDR3. The germline V gene encodes CDR1 NSHNY and CDR2 SYGAGN. The sequenced CDR3 bases are TGTGCCAGCAGTGGTCCGGGACAGTATGCT. Translation: CASSGPGQYA. The entire CDR3 reads CASSGPGQYAEQFF.

Comment on this clone: Mouse germline and gene names are used. From the germline J gene comes the end of the CDR3, since the read stops 4 residues before it. The sample contains more than one DNA sequence encoding this CDR3. V is TRBV5 and J is TRBJ2-2; D perhaps matches TRBD1 (6 bases). V lost 3 bases to trimming and J lost 0 bases, with 11 bases between them. In germline, CDR1 is LGHNA, CDR2 YNLKQL (reference sequence). The length of the CDR3 is 16 residues. The CDR3 is CASSQPGQSNTGQLYF. The CDR3 bases that were read are TGTGCCAGCAGCCAGCCGGGACAATCAAACACCGGG.